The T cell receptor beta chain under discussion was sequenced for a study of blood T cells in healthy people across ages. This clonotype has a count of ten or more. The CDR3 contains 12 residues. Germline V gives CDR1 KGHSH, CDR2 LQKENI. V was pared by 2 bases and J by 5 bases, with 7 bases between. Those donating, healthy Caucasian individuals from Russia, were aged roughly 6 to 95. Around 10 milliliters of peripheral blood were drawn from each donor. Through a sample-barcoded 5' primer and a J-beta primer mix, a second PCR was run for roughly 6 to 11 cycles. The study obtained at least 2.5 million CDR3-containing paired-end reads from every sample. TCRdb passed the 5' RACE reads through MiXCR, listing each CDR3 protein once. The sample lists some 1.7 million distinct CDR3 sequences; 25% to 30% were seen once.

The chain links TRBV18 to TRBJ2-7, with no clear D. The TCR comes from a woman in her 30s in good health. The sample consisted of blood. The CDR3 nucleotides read TGTGCCAGCTCACCAGGGTCGGACGAGCAGTACTTC. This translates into CASSPGSDEQYF.